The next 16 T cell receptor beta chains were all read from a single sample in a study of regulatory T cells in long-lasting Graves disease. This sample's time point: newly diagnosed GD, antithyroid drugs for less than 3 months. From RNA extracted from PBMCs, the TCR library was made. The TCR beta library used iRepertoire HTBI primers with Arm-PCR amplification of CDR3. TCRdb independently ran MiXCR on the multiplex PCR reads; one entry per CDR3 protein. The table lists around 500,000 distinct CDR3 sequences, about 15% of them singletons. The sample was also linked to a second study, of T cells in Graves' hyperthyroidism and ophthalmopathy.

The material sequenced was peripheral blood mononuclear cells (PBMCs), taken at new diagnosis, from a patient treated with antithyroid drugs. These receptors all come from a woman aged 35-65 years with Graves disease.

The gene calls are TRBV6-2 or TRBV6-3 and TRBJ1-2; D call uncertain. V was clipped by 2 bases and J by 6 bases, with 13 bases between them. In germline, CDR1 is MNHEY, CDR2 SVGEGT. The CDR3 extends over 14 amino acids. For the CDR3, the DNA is TGTGCCAGCAGTTACCTAGACAATATACATGGCTACACCTTC. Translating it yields CASSYLDNIHGYTF.

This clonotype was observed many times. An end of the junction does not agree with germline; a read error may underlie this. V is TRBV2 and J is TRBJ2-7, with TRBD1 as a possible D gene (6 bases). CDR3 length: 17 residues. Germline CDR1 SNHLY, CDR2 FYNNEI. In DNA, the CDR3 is TGTGCCAGCAGAGAAGTTGCAGGACAGCCGGCCACCTACGAGCAGTACTTC. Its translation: CASREVAGQPATYEQYF. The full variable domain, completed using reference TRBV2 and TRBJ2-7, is EPEVTQTPSHQVTQMGQEVILRCVPISNHLYFYWYRQILGQKVEFLVSFYNNEISEKSEIFDDQFSVERPDGSNFTLKIRSTKLEDSAMYFCASREVAGQPATYEQYFGPGTRLTVT.

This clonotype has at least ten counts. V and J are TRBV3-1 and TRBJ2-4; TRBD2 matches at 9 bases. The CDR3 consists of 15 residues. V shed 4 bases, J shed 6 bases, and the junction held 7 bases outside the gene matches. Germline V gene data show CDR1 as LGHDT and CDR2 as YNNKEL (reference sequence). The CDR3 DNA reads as TGTGCCAGCAGCCCACGGCGGGGGGGTGGAAACATTCAGTACTTC. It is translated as CASSPRRGGGNIQYF.

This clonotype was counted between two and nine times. CDR3 in DNA: TGTGCCAGTAGTAAGGGGGCAGGGGCACTTAACTATGGCTACACCTTC. It translates to CASSKGAGALNYGYTF. V and J are TRBV19 and TRBJ1-2, with TRBD1 matching 7 bases. Germline V gene lookup returns CDR1 LNHDA and CDR2 SQIVND (reference sequence). Losses at the gene ends were 4 bases for V and 1 base for J; bases not matched to a gene: 9. CDR3 size: 16 residues.

CDR3 DNA: TGTGCCAGCACCCGCTCCTGGGGGACAGGGGATGGAGAGCAGTACTTC. Its protein is CASTRSWGTGDGEQYF. The chain links TRBV18 to TRBJ2-7; 10 bases match TRBD1. Germline V lookup: CDR1 KGHSH, CDR2 LQKENI. The CDR3 runs 16 residues. Losses at the gene ends were 8 bases for V and 7 bases for J; bases not matched to a gene: 17.

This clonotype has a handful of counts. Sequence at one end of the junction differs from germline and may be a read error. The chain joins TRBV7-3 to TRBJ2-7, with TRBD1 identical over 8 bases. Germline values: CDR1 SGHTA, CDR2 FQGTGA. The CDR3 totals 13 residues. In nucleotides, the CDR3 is TGTGCCAGCAGCTATGACAGGGGCTACGAGCGGTACTTC. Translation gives CASSYDRGYERYF.

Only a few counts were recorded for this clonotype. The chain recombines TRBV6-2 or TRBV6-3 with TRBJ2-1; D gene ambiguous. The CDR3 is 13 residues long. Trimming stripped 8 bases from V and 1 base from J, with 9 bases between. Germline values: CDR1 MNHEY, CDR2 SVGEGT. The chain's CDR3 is CASLGGSYNEQFF. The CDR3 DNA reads TGTGCCAGCTTGGGCGGATCCTACAATGAGCAGTTCTTC.

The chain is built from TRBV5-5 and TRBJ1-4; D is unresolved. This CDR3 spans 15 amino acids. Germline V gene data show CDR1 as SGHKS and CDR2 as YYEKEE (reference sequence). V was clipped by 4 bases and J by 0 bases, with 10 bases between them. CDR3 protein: CASSRNMATNEKLFF. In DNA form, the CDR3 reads TGTGCCAGCAGCCGCAACATGGCAACTAATGAAAAACTGTTTTTT.

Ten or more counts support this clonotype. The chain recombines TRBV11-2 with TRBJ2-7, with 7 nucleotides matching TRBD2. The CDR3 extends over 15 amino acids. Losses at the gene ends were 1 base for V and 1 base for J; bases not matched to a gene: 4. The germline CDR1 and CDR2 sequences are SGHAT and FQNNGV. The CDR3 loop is CASSLGAGSSYEQYF. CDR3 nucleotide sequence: TGTGCCAGCAGCTTAGGAGCGGGGTCTTCCTACGAGCAGTACTTC.

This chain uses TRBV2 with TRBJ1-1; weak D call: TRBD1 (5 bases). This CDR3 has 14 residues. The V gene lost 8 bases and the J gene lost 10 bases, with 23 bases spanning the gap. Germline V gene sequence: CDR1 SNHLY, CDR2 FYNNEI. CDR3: CASGGRQGPFGAFF. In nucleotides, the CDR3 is TGTGCCAGCGGTGGGAGGCAGGGCCCCTTCGGAGCTTTCTTT.

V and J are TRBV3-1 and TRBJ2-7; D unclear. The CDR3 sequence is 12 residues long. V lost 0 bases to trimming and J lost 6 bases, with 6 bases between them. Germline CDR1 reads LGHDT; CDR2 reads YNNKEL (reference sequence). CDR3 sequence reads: CASSQDRVEQYF. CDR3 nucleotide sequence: TGTGCCAGCAGCCAAGACCGGGTCGAGCAGTACTTC.

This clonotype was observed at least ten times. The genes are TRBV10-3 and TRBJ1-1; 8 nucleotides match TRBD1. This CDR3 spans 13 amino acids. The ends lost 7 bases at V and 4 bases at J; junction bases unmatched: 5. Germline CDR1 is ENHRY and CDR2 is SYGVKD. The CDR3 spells CAITRDRTTEAFF. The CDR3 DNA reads TGTGCCATCACCCGGGACAGGACCACTGAAGCTTTCTTT.

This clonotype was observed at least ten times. The CDR3 DNA is TGTGCCAGCTCACTGGACAGGGTGGTGAACACTGAAGCTTTCTTT. Encoded protein: CASSLDRVVNTEAFF. The chain carries TRBV18 and TRBJ1-1; TRBD1 matches 8 bases. Germline CDR1 reads KGHSH; CDR2 reads LQKENI. The CDR3 has 15 amino acids. Trimming cost V 4 bases and J 0 bases; bases outside gene matches: 4.

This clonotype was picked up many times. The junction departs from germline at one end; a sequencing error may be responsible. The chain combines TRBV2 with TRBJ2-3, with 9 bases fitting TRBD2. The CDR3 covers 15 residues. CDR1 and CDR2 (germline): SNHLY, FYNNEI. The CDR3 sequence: CASSEAGGRTDTQYF. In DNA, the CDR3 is TGCGCCAGCAGTGAAGCGGGGGGCCGCACAGATACGCAGTATTTT.

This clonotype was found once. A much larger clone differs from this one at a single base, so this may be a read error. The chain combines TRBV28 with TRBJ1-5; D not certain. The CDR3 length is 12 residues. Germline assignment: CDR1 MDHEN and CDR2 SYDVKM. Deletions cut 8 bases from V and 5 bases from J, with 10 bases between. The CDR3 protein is CASFGQDQPQHF. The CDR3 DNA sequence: TGTGCCAGCTTCGGGCAGGATCAGCCCCAGCATTTT.

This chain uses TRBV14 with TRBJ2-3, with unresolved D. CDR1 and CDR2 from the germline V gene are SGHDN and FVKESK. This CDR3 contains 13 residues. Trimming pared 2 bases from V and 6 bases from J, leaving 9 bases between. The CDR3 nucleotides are TGTGCCAGCAGCCAATCGTCGTGGGATACGCAGTATTTT. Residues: CASSQSSWDTQYF. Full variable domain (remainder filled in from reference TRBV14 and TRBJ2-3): EAGVTQFPSHSVIEKGQTVTLRCDPISGHDNLYWYRRVMGKEIKFLLHFVKESKQDESGMPNNRFLAERTGGTYSTLKVQPAELEDSGVYFCASSQSSWDTQYFGPGTRLTVL.